Each of the 19 T cell receptor beta chains below was sequenced from the same sample in a study of CXCR3-negative and CXCR3-positive naive CD8 T cells. Overall study findings and caveats: Hydrophobicity of TRB CDR3s was greater in CXCR3-positive naive cells than in CXCR3-negative naive cells.

UMI-labeled 5' RACE yielded the TRB cDNA libraries. Reprocessing the 5' RACE reads, TCRdb reports a single entry for every CDR3 protein and omits DNA. In all, the sample yields some 150,000 distinct CDR3 sequences. The antigens for these receptors are not known. The sequenced sample consisted of naive CXCR3+ CD8+ T cells from blood. Indicated subset: CD45RO-CCR7+CD27+CD95- naive CD8+ T cells expressing CXCR3 (TNR3+). These receptors all come from a human donor in good health. Some clones in this sample may be carry-over from other donors' samples.

The chain combines TRBV29-1 with TRBJ2-5; TCRdb's D call, TRBD1, is unchecked because there is no DNA. Germline lookup yields CDR1 SQVTM and CDR2 ANQGSEA. This CDR3 is 11 amino acids long. CDR3 in amino acids: CSLRVDGTQYF.

The J gene is TRBJ2-5, the V gene TRBV5-1; TCRdb's D call, TRBD2, is unchecked because there is no DNA. There are 16 residues in the CDR3. Germline CDR1 and CDR2: SGHRS and YFSETQ. CDR3 sequence: CASSLEASRIQETQYF.

This CDR3 reads CASSSSFQGNTEAFF. V and J are TRBV7-6 and TRBJ1-1; TCRdb's D call, TRBD1, is unchecked because there is no DNA. Germline V gene sequence: CDR1 SGHVS, CDR2 FNYEAQ. The CDR3 is made up of 15 amino acids.

The chain links TRBV30 to TRBJ2-7; TCRdb indicates TRBD2, and absent DNA this call remains unverified. Germline V gives CDR1 GTSNPN, CDR2 SVGIG (reference sequence). CDR3 length equals 14 residues. CDR3 sequence reads: CAWSQVPVVYEQYF.

This chain joins TRBV6-2 or TRBV6-3 and TRBJ2-5; TCRdb lists TRBD2, though no DNA is available to test this call. The CDR3 length is 17 residues. CDR1 and CDR2 (germline): MNHEY, SVGEGT. The CDR3 reads CASSSYASSGGGETQYF.

The V gene is TRBV7-9, the J gene TRBJ2-2; TCRdb selects TRBD1, and the lack of DNA leaves this call unchecked. This CDR3 is built from 17 residues. CDR1 is SEHNR and CDR2 is FQNEAQ in the germline V gene (reference sequence). CDR3 sequence reads: CASSLFSATGNTGELFF. The whole variable domain, remainder taken from reference TRBV7-9 and TRBJ2-2, is DTGVSQNPRHKITKRGQNVTFRCDPISEHNRLYWYRQTLGQGPEFLTYFQNEAQLEKSRLLSDRFSAERPKGSFSTLEIQRTEQGDSAMYLCASSLFSATGNTGELFFGEGSRLTVL.

The rearrangement links TRBV11-1 to TRBJ2-1; the TRBD2 assignment by TCRdb is unverifiable without DNA. This CDR3 spans 15 amino acids. The germline V gene encodes CDR1 SGHAT and CDR2 FQDESV (reference sequence). CDR3 loop: CASTSMGDLYNEQFF.

This chain links TRBV7-9 with TRBJ2-3. This CDR3 has 16 amino acids. The V gene's germline CDR1 is SEHNR and CDR2 FQNEAQ (reference sequence). This chain's CDR3 is CASSLMISGGTDTQYF.

The rearrangement joins TRBV12-3 or TRBV12-4 to TRBJ2-5; absent DNA, TCRdb's TRBD2 call cannot be checked. The CDR3 length is 14 residues. The CDR3 spells CASTNKREVETQYF.

V is TRBV15 and J is TRBJ2-7. CDR1 and CDR2 (germline): LNHNV, YYDKDF (reference sequence). CDR3 length: 13 amino acids. The CDR3 is CATSRDESYEQYF.

This chain uses TRBV28 with TRBJ1-2; the D call from TCRdb, TRBD1, cannot be confirmed without DNA. The germline V gene encodes CDR1 MDHEN and CDR2 SYDVKM. This CDR3 is built from 14 residues. This CDR3 is CASSKMTALLGYTF.

The chain recombines TRBV13 with TRBJ2-1; TCRdb gives TRBD2 as the D gene, but with no DNA this cannot be confirmed. Germline values: CDR1 PRHDT, CDR2 FYEKMQ (reference sequence). CDR3 size: 15 residues. CDR3 protein: CASSPLADSYNEQFF.

The rearrangement uses TRBV4-3 and TRBJ2-1. CDR1 is LGHNA, CDR2 YSLEER, per germline. CDR3 length: 18 residues. This CDR3 is CASSQDPASLYAYNEQFF.

The J gene is TRBJ2-1, the V gene TRBV5-1; TCRdb calls TRBD2, which cannot be checked without DNA. The CDR3 covers 16 residues. The germline gives CDR1 SGHRS, CDR2 YFSETQ. CDR3: CASSFGLARTYNEQFF.

The genes are TRBV6-5 and TRBJ2-1. This CDR3 is 16 amino acids long. CDR1 is MNHEY, CDR2 SVGAGI, per germline. CDR3: CASSYGSESSYNEQFF.

The V gene is TRBV2, the J gene TRBJ2-7; the D gene TCRdb calls, TRBD1, cannot be checked with no DNA. The CDR3 totals 14 residues. The germline V gene has CDR1 SNHLY and CDR2 FYNNEI. The CDR3 here is CASRAGQGAGEQYF.

The chain recombines TRBV5-1 with TRBJ2-6; TCRdb's D gene call, TRBD1, goes unchecked for lack of DNA. Germline values: CDR1 SGHRS, CDR2 YFSETQ. The CDR3 totals 15 residues. The CDR3 sequence: CASSLTGSGANVLTF.

V is TRBV7-7 and J is TRBJ2-7; checking the TCRdb D call of TRBD2 is not possible without DNA. The V gene's germline CDR1 is SSHAT and CDR2 FNYEAQ (reference sequence). The CDR3 is 15 residues long. The CDR3 sequence: CASSPGTSGSFEQYF.

The chain is built from TRBV5-6 and TRBJ2-1; TCRdb gives TRBD2 as the D gene, but with no DNA this cannot be confirmed. The germline gives CDR1 SGHDT, CDR2 YYEEEE. This CDR3 has 16 amino acids. CDR3 in amino acids: CASSLMSSGSRNEQFF.